The source of this T cell receptor (beta chain) is a study of cytotoxic CD8 clonotypes in ibrutinib-treated CLL. In the study overall: Specimens for response were gathered following a median 12 months of therapy, spanning 6 to 36. General observations from the study: Clonality rose at ibrutinib response, held steady in sustained remission, and fell toward baseline at progression. Public clonotypes (which were uncommon) either contracted or remained stable on treatment.

Genomic DNA in a quantity of roughly 2.2 micrograms was derived from cryopreserved PBMCs for TCR beta libraries. This clone was detected ten times or more. Its antigen remains unknown. V was clipped by 5 bases and J by 6 bases, with 16 bases between them. The germline CDR1 and CDR2 sequences are SGHTA and FQGNSA. This CDR3 comprises 15 residues. This table comes from immunoSEQ multiplex PCR, and its TCRdb copy is limited to in-frame clones, with some not included. This table has over 120,000 clones, roughly three quarters appearing once. Sample: PBMCs, taken after 24 months of ibrutinib treatment. The chain links TRBV7-2 to TRBJ2-2, with D possibly being TRBD1 or TRBD2 (7 bases each). The TCR comes from a human donor with chronic lymphocytic leukemia. The CDR3 spells CASSQGGYSAGELFF. The CDR3 region has the DNA TGTGCCAGCAGCCAGGGGGGGTATAGCGCCGGGGAGCTGTTTTTT.